This note documents a single T cell receptor beta chain sequence. The sample comes from a study of blood T cell repertoires in COVID-19. Whole-study context: PBMCs, B-cell-depleted T cells, or T cells were the source of the cDNA or gDNA that made up the material.

The CDR3 runs to 14 residues. Germline-derived CDR1 and CDR2 are SNHLY and FYNNEI. Trimming took 2 bases from V and 7 from J, leaving 12 bases between them. The data were produced by immunoSEQ multiplex PCR, yet TCRdb's version contains in-frame clones alone and is incomplete. The table shows 200,000 to 300,000 clones, with about four fifths occurring only once. V is TRBV2 and J is TRBJ1-5, with no clear D. The sample taken for sequencing was PBMCs or T cells enriched from blood (not recorded which). This TCR was recovered from a woman aged 35 to 49 who had been exposed to COVID-19. In DNA form, the CDR3 reads TGTGCCAGCAGTGAACTCCGCGGCGGGCAGCCCCAGCATTTT. Its protein product is CASSELRGGQPQHF. The full variable domain, with the rest looked up from reference TRBV2 and TRBJ1-5, is EPEVTQTPSHQVTQMGQEVILRCVPISNHLYFYWYRQILGQKVEFLVSFYNNEISEKSEIFDDQFSVERPDGSNFTLKIRSTKLEDSAMYFCASSELRGGQPQHFGDGTRLSIL.